This TCR beta chain comes out of a study of identical twins. V dropped 0 bases and J dropped 1; count of bases not matched to a gene: 9. CDR3 length: 16 residues. Per germline, CDR1 DFQATT and CDR2 SNEGSKA (reference sequence). Study conclusions and caveats: Findings depended on cross-sectional statistics rather than tracking the same donors.

Notes on this clonotype: As yet, its antigen is unknown.

Template switching, a step in the protocol, added a universal primer site, and cDNA carried unique molecular identifiers. One entry per CDR3 protein results from TCRdb running MiXCR on the 5' RACE reads. The data contain fewer than 250,000 distinct CDR3 sequences, around 7.6% of them singletons. These same records also appear under a second study, on yellow fever vaccine responses in identical twins.

Material: CD8+ T cells sorted from blood. The chain couples TRBV20-1 to TRBJ2-7; 7 bases align to TRBD1. The clonotype comes from a woman under 30 in good health. This CDR3 reads CSARDGPGQRSYEQYF. CDR3 bases: TGCAGTGCTAGAGATGGCCCGGGACAGAGGTCCTACGAGCAGTACTTC.